The 10 T cell receptor beta chains listed next were all sequenced from one sample in a study of blood T cell repertoires in COVID-19. TCRdb's table, derived via immunoSEQ multiplex PCR, lists solely in-frame clones and lacks some. This sample has about 240,000 clones, with about 90% found just once. The sequencing input was PBMCs or T cells enriched from blood (not recorded which). The receptors originated from a woman aged 40 to 50 with acute COVID-19.

The chain has TRBV11-2 and TRBJ1-4; D unresolved. The germline V and J ends were trimmed by 3 bases and 5 bases, with 13 bases remaining between them. The CDR3 loop spans 15 amino acids. Germline V lookup: CDR1 SGHAT, CDR2 FQNNGV. The CDR3 region has the DNA TGTGCCAGCAGCTTTTCTACGGGAGAGAATGAAAAACTGTTTTTT. Translated: CASSFSTGENEKLFF.

The CDR3 DNA sequence: TGTGCCACCAGTAAAGGAGCCCGGCAAGAGACCCAGTACTTC. Encoded protein: CATSKGARQETQYF. This chain links TRBV24-1 with TRBJ2-5; D unresolved. Trimming left V 6 bases short and J 2 bases short, with 12 bases between. The CDR3 has 14 residues. Germline V gene data show CDR1 as KGHDR and CDR2 as SFDVKD.

This clone was recorded once. The chain joins TRBV6-4 to TRBJ2-2, with TRBD2 matching over 7 bases. The V gene end was trimmed by 6 bases and the J gene end by 6 bases; junction bases not matched to a gene: 13. The CDR3 length is 16 residues. CDR1 and CDR2 (germline): MRHNA, SNTAGT. For the CDR3, the DNA is TGTGCCAGCAGCCGGGTCATAGCGGGCGGCCCCGGGGAGCTGTTTTTT. This encodes CASSRVIAGGPGELFF.

This chain links TRBV2 with TRBJ1-2; TRBD1 matches at 8 bases. V was clipped by 6 bases and J by 1 base; unmatched bases: 7. CDR1 is SNHLY and CDR2 is FYNNEI in the germline V gene. This CDR3 region has 15 residues. CDR3: CASRAGTGVNYGYTF. The CDR3 DNA reads TGTGCCAGCAGAGCTGGGACAGGTGTTAACTATGGCTACACCTTC.

The table lists this clone with a few counts. The chain recombines TRBV10-3 with TRBJ2-1, with TRBD2 matching over 10 bases. Trimming cost V 3 bases and J 9 bases; bases outside gene matches: 5. This CDR3 contains 14 residues. Per the germline V gene, CDR1 is ENHRY and CDR2 is SYGVKD. CDR3 DNA: TGTGCCATCAGTGACCAGCGGGAGGGTGGTGAGCAGTTCTTC. Encoded protein: CAISDQREGGEQFF.

This clone was counted a few times. The chain joins TRBV4-2 to TRBJ2-7, with D possibly matching TRBD2 (6 bases). Trimming cost V 1 base and J 3 bases, with 10 bases left between them. Germline V gene lookup returns CDR1 LGHNA and CDR2 YNFKEQ. The CDR3 extends over 14 amino acids. The CDR3 DNA reads as TGTGCCAGCAGCCAAGGCGGGGTAGACTACGAGCAGTACTTC. Protein: CASSQGGVDYEQYF.

This rearrangement joins TRBV3-1 (or the pseudogene TRBV3-2) to TRBJ2-1, with 10 bases lining up with TRBD2. The CDR3 totals 17 residues. Trimming took 0 bases from V and 8 from J; bases not matched to a gene: 10. Looked up from germline, CDR1 is LGHDT and CDR2 is YNNKEL (reference sequence). CDR3: CASSQEGSSGSLDEQFF. The CDR3 nucleotides read TGTGCCAGCAGCCAAGAGGGATCTAGCGGGAGTCTCGATGAGCAGTTCTTC.

The chain couples TRBV5-6 to TRBJ2-2; D is perhaps TRBD2 (5 bases). The V end lost 2 bases, the J end lost 0 bases, and 11 bases lay between the germline ends. The CDR3 runs to 16 residues. Germline V gene sequence: CDR1 SGHDT, CDR2 YYEEEE. CDR3 sequence (DNA): TGTGCCAGCAGCTTACTGACGGGGTCGAACACCGGGGAGCTGTTTTTT. This gives the protein CASSLLTGSNTGELFF.

The chain employs TRBV7-9 and TRBJ2-7; D possibly corresponds to TRBD1 (6 bases). The germline CDR1 and CDR2 sequences are SEHNR and FQNEAQ (reference sequence). The CDR3 contains 14 residues. V was trimmed by 5 bases and J by 4 bases, leaving 15 bases between them. CDR3 in DNA: TGTGCCAGCAGCCAAACGGGACAAGGGTACGAGCAGTACTTC. Protein: CASSQTGQGYEQYF.

Concerning this clone itself: The same CDR3 arises from other DNA sequences in this sample as well. The rearrangement uses TRBV3-1 (or the pseudogene TRBV3-2) and TRBJ1-1, with 8 positions matching TRBD1. Germline V CDR1 and CDR2: LGHDT, YNNKEL (reference sequence). V was clipped by 6 bases and J by 5 bases; unmatched bases: 8. This CDR3 region has 14 residues. DNA of the CDR3: TGTGCCAGCAGGATTCAGGGGGCCAATACTGAAGCTTTCTTT. Protein product: CASRIQGANTEAFF.